This note documents a single TCR beta chain sequence. Its antigen is not identified. The sample is drawn from a study of radiotherapy plus CTLA-4 blockade in lung cancer. As for the study in general: Objective responses were recorded in roughly 17% of patients, with disease control recorded in 25% to 40%. The study's findings and limits: TCR clones originating in tumors grew in number in blood after radiotherapy plus ipilimumab.

CDR3 length: 17 amino acids. CDR1 and CDR2 (germline): SGDLS, YYNGEE. Germline trimming cut 0 bases from V and 2 bases from J; bases unmatched to any gene: 7. Produced via immunoSEQ multiplex PCR; TCRdb's table is partial and in-frame only. The table records around 86,000 clones, under 85% of them present only once. The sequencing here drew on peripheral blood, taken from a patient treated with radiotherapy plus ipilimumab. V and J are TRBV9 and TRBJ2-4; TRBD2 aligns across 8 bases. This TCR came from a human donor with non-small cell lung cancer who had stable disease on radiotherapy plus ipilimumab. The CDR3 DNA reads TGTGCCAGCAGCGTAGGGGTCGGGAGGGATTCCAAAAACATTCAGTACTTC. Amino acids: CASSVGVGRDSKNIQYF.